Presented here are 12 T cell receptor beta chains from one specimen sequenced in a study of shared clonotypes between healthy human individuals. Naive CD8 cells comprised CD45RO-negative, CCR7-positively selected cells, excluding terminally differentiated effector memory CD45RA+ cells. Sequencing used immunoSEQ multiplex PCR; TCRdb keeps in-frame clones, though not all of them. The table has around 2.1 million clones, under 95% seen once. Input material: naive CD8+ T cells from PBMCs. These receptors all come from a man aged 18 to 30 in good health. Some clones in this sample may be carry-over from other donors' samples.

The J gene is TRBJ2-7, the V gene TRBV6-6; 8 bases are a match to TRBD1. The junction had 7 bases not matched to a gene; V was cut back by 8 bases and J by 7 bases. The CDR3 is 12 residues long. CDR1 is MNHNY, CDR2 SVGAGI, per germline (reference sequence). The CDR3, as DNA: TGTGCCAGCTCTGGACAGGGCTTAGAGCAGTACTTC. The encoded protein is CASSGQGLEQYF.

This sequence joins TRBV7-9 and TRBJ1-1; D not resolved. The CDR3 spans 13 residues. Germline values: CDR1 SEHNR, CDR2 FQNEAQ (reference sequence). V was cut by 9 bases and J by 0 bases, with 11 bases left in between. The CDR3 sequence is CASGAVLNTEAFF. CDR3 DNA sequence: TGTGCCAGTGGAGCGGTCCTGAACACTGAAGCTTTCTTT.

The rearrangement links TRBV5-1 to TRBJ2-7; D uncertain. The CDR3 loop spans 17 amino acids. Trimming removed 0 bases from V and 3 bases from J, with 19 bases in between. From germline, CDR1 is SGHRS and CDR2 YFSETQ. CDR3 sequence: CASSLVGGRYASYEQYF. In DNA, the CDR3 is TGCGCCAGCAGCTTGGTTGGCGGTCGATACGCAAGCTACGAGCAGTACTTC.

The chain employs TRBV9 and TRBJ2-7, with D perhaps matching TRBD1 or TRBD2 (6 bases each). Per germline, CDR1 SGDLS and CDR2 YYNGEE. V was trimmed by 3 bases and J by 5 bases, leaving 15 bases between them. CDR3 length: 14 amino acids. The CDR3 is CASSESGDWNEQYF. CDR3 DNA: TGTGCCAGCAGCGAATCAGGGGACTGGAACGAGCAGTACTTC. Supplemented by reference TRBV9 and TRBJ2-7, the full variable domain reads DSGVTQTPKHLITATGQRVTLRCSPRSGDLSVYWYQQSLDQGLQFLIQYYNGEERAKGNILERFSAQQFPDLHSELNLSSLELGDSALYFCASSESGDWNEQYFGPGTRLTVT.

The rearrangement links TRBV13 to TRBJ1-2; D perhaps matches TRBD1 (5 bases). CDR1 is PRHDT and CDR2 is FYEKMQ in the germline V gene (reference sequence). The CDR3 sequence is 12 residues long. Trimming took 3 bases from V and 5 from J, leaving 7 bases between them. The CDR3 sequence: CASSFRQYGYTF. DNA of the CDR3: TGTGCCAGCAGCTTTAGACAGTATGGCTACACCTTC. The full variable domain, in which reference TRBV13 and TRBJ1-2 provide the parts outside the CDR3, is AAGVIQSPRHLIKEKRETATLKCYPIPRHDTVYWYQQGPGQDPQFLISFYEKMQSDKGSIPDRFSAQQFSDYHSELNMSSLELGDSALYFCASSFRQYGYTFGSGTRLTVV.

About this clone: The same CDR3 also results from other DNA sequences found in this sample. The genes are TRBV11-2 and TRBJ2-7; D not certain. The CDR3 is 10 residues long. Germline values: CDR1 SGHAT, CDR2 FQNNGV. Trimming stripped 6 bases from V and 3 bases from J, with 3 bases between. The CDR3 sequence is CASSDYEQYF. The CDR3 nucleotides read TGTGCCAGCAGTGACTACGAGCAGTACTTC.

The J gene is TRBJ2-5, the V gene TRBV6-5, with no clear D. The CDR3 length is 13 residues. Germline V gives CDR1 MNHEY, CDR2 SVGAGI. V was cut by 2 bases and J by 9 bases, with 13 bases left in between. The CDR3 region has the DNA TGTGCCAGCAGTTACGACGCCCGCCGGGCCCAGTACTTC. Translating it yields CASSYDARRAQYF.

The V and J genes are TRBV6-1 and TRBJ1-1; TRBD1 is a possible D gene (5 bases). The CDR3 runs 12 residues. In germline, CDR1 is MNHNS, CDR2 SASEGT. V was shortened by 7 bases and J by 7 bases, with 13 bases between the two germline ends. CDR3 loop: CASTHGGLEAFF. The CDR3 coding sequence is TGTGCCAGCACCCACGGGGGACTTGAAGCTTTCTTT.

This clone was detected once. The CDR3 nucleotides read TGCGCCAGCAGCTTGGTTCTAGCGGGGAACAATGAGCAGTTCTTC. It is translated as CASSLVLAGNNEQFF. The chain employs TRBV5-1 and TRBJ2-1; TRBD2 matches 9 bases. J lost 5 bases, V lost 0 bases, and 3 bases had no gene match. The germline CDR1 and CDR2 sequences are SGHRS and YFSETQ. The CDR3 length is 15 residues.

Here the CDR3 DNA reads TGTGCCAGCAGTGACCGGGACAGGTCCCTGAACACTGAAGCTTTCTTT. Translating it yields CASSDRDRSLNTEAFF. The chain carries TRBV6-1 and TRBJ1-1; 8 nucleotides match TRBD1. The CDR3 runs to 16 residues. The V gene end was trimmed by 3 bases and the J gene end by 0 bases; junction bases not matched to a gene: 6. Germline V lookup: CDR1 MNHNS, CDR2 SASEGT.

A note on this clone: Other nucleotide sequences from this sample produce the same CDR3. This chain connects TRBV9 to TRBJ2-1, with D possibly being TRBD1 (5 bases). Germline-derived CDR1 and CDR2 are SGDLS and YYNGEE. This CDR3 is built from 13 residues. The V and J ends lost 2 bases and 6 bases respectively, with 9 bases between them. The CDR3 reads CASSVTVGNEQFF. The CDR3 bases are TGTGCCAGCAGCGTGACAGTAGGCAATGAGCAGTTCTTC.

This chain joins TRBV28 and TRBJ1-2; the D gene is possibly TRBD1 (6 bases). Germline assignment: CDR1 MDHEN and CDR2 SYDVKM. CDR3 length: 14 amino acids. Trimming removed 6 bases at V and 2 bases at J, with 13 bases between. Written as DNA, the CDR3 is TGTGCCAGCAGATTACAGGGTACAAACTATGGCTACACCTTC. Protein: CASRLQGTNYGYTF.